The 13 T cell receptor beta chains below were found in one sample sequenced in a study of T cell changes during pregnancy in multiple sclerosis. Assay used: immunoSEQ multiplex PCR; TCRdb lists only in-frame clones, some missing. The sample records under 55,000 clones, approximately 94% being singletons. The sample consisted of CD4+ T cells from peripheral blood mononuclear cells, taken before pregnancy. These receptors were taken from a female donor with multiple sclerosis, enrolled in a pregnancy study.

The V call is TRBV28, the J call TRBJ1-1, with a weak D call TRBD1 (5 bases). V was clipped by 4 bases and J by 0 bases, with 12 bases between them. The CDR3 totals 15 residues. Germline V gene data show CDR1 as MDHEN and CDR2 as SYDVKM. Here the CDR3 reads CASSSLAGMNTEAFF. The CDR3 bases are TGTGCCAGCAGTTCTCTGGCAGGGATGAACACTGAAGCTTTCTTT.

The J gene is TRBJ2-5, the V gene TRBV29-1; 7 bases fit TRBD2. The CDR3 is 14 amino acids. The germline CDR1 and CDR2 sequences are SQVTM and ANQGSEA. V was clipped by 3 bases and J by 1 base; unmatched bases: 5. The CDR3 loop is CSVDGLAAQETQYF. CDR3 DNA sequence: TGCAGCGTTGATGGGCTAGCGGCCCAAGAGACCCAGTACTTC.

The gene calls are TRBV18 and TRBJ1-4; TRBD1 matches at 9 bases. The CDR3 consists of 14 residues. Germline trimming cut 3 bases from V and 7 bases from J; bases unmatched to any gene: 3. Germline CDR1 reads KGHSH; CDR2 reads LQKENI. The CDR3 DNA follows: TGTGCCAGCTCACCCGGGACAGGGCTTGAAAAACTGTTTTTT. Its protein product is CASSPGTGLEKLFF.

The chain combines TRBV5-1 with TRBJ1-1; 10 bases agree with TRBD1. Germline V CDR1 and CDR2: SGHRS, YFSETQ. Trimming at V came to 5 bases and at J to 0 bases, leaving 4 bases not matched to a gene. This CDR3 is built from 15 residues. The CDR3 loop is CASRGTGVLNTEAFF. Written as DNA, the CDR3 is TGCGCCAGCAGAGGGACAGGGGTACTGAACACTGAAGCTTTCTTT. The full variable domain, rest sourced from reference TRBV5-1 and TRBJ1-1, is KAGVTQTPRYLIKTRGQQVTLSCSPISGHRSVSWYQQTPGQGLQFLFEYFSETQRNKGNFPGRFSGRQFSNSRSEMNVSTLELGDSALYLCASRGTGVLNTEAFFGQGTRLTVV.

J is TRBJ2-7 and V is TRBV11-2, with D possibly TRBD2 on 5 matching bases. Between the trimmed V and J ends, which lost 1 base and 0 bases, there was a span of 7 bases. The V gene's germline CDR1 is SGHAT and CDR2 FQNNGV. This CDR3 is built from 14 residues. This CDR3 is CASSLAGSSYEQYF. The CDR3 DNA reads TGTGCCAGCAGCTTAGCGGGGAGCTCCTACGAGCAGTACTTC. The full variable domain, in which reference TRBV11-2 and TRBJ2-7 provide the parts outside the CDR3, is EAGVAQSPRYKIIEKRQSVAFWCNPISGHATLYWYQQILGQGPKLLIQFQNNGVVDDSQLPKDRFSAERLKGVDSTLKIQPAKLEDSAVYLCASSLAGSSYEQYFGPGTRLTVT.

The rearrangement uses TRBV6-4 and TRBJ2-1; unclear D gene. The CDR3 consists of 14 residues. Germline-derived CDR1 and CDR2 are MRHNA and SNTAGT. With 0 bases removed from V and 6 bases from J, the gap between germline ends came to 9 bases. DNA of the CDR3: TGTGCCAGCAGTGACTCAATACTTCGCAATGAGCAGTTCTTC. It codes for CASSDSILRNEQFF.

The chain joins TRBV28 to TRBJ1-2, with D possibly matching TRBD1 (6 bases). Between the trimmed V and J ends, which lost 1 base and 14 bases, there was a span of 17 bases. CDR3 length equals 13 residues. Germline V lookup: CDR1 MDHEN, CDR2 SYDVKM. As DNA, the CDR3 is TGTGCCAGCAGTTTATTCCCGATGGGACACACTACCTTC. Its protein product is CASSLFPMGHTTF.

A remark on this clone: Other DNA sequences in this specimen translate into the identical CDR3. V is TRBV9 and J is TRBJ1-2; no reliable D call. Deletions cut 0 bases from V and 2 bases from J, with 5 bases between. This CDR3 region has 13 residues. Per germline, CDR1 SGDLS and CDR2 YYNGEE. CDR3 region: CASSVGQNYGYTF. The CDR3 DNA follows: TGTGCCAGCAGCGTAGGGCAAAACTATGGCTACACCTTC.

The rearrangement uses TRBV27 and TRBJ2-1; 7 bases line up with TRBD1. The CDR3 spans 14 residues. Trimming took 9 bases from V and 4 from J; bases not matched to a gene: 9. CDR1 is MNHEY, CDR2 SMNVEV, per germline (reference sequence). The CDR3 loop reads CASSPGQRYNEQFF. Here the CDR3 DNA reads TGTGCCAGTTCTCCGGGACAGCGATACAATGAGCAGTTCTTC.

The DNA for the CDR3 is TGTGCCAGCAGCTTAACCCCTAGCGGGGGATACAATGAGCAGTTCTTC. Amino acid sequence: CASSLTPSGGYNEQFF. The chain joins TRBV7-6 to TRBJ2-1, with 10 positions matching TRBD2. Germline V gives CDR1 SGHVS, CDR2 FNYEAQ. The CDR3 sequence is 16 residues long. With V trimmed by 2 bases and J by 4 bases, 5 bases remained unmatched.

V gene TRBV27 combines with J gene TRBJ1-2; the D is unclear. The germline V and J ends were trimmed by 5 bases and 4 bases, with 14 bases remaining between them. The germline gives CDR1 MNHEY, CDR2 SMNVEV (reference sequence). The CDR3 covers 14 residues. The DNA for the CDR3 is TGTGCCAGCAGTCCCTTGTCAGTTGGCTATGGCTACACCTTC. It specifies CASSPLSVGYGYTF.

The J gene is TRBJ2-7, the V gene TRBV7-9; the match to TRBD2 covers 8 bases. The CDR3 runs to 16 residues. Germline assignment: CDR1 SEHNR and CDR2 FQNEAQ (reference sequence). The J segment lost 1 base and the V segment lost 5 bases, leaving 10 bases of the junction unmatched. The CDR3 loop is CASSPLAGGPSYEQYF. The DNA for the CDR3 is TGTGCCAGCAGCCCCCTCGCGGGGGGTCCTTCCTACGAGCAGTACTTC. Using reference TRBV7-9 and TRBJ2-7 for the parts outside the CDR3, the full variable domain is DTGVSQNPRHKITKRGQNVTFRCDPISEHNRLYWYRQTLGQGPEFLTYFQNEAQLEKSRLLSDRFSAERPKGSFSTLEIQRTEQGDSAMYLCASSPLAGGPSYEQYFGPGTRLTVT.

The CDR3 DNA sequence: TGTGCCAGCAGCTTGGACAGGAATGGCTACACCTTC. Translation: CASSLDRNGYTF. This chain links TRBV7-9 with TRBJ1-2; 7 bases agree with TRBD1. J lost 6 bases, V lost 3 bases, and 1 base had no gene match. The CDR3 runs to 12 residues. In germline, CDR1 is SEHNR, CDR2 FQNEAQ (reference sequence).